This T cell receptor (beta chain) was identified during a study of shared clonotypes between healthy human individuals. This was a deep-level run. Libraries were prepared by immunoSEQ multiplex PCR; TCRdb keeps only in-frame clonotypes and omits some of them. Of around 100,000 clones in the sample, 67% were seen once. General study points: Inspection by rarefaction showed sorted-subset sequencing to be incomplete despite large depth. Tissue TCR repertoires likely differ from these blood-only repertoires. Lower generation probabilities were found for non-shared clonotypes than for those shared by all four donors.

The CDR3 extends over 16 amino acids. Per the germline V gene, CDR1 is MNHNS and CDR2 is SASEGT. The V gene end was trimmed by 2 bases and the J gene end by 5 bases; junction bases not matched to a gene: 11. Note on this clone: Its matching antigen is unknown.

This TCR came from a man aged 25-45 years in good health. This sequence joins TRBV6-1 and TRBJ1-2; 7 nucleotides align to TRBD1. The sequenced material came from memory CD8+ T cells sorted from blood. Stated subset: CD45RO+ cells pooled with CCR7-negative TemRA cells. CDR3 amino acids: CASSEIRTGRKYGYTF. The CDR3 DNA reads as TGTGCCAGCAGTGAAATTAGGACAGGCCGAAAATATGGCTACACCTTC.